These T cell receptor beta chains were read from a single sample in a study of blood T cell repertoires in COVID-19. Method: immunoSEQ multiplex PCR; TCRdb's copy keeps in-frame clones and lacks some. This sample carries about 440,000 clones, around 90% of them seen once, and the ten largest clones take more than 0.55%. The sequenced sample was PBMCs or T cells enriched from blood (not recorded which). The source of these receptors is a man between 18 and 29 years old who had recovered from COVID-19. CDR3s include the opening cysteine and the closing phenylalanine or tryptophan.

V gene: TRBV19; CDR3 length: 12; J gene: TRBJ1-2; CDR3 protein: CASSAQGYGYTF
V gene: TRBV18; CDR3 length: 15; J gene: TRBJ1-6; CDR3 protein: CASSPRDRVNSPLHF
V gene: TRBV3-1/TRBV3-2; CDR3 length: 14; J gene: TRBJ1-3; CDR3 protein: CASSQDSSGNTIYF
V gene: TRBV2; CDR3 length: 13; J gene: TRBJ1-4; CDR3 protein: CASRQGLNEKLFF
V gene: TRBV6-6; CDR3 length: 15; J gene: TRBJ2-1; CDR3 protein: CASSYSGGRNNEQFF
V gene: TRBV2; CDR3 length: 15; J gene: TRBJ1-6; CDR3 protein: CASRIGTVNNSPLHF
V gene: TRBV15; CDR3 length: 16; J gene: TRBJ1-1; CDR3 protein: CATSRQVQVMNTEAFF
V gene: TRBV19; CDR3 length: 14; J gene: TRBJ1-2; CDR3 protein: CASEWSGQGYGYTF
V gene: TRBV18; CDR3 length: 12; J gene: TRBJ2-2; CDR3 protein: CASSLNTGELFF
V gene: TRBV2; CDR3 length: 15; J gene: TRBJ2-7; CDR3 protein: CASSQGSVLSYEQYF
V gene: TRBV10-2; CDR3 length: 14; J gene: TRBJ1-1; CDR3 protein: CASGHRAMGTEAFF
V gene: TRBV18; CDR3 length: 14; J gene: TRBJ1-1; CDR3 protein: CASSELRGNTEAFF
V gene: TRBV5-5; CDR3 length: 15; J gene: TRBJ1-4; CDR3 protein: CASSSAGADNEKLFF
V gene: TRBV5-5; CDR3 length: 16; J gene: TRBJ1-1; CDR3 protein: CASSLGVPGMNTEAFF
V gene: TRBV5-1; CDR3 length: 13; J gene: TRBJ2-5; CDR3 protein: CASNQAGGRPQYF
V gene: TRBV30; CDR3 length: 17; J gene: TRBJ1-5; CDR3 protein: CAWSAGPGEFVNQPQHF